This T cell receptor (beta chain) was profiled in a study of T-cell memory formation after mild COVID-19. Whole-study findings and limits: Mainly CM and EM harbored the contracting CD4+ clones; mainly EMRA harbored the CD8+ ones.

CDR3 length equals 13 residues. The germline gives CDR1 SQVTM, CDR2 ANQGSEA. Germline trimming cut 5 bases from V and 0 bases from J; bases unmatched to any gene: 1. TCRdb recomputed calls from the 5' RACE reads with MiXCR, one row per CDR3 protein. The sample lists hundreds of thousands of distinct CDR3 sequences, approximately 23% occurring once. For this clonotype: Its antigen is not identified.

The receptor was derived from an adult woman who had mild COVID-19 (a few samples of this study predate the infection). Cell type and time point are not known. The V call is TRBV29-1, the J call TRBJ2-7, with 10 bases matching TRBD2. Sequenced: PBMCs or a T cell subset sorted from them (not recorded which). In nucleotides, the CDR3 is TGCAGCGTTAGACTAGCGGGCTCCTACGAGCAGTACTTC. This sequence encodes CSVRLAGSYEQYF.